The clone carrying this T cell receptor beta chain was detected a few times. The entry originates in a study of shared clonotypes between healthy human individuals. Terminally differentiated effector memory CD45RA+ cells were excluded by CCR7 positive selection of CD45RO-negative cells. This CDR3 spans 13 amino acids. Germline CDR1 is SEHNR and CDR2 is FQNEAQ (reference sequence). V lost 5 bases and J 5 bases, leaving 10 bases between the germline ends. Assay used: immunoSEQ multiplex PCR; TCRdb lists only in-frame clones, some missing. The sample yields a few million clones, about 94% seen once. The V call is TRBV7-9, the J call TRBJ1-5, with D hard to call. The sample comprised naive CD8+ T cells from PBMCs. The origin of this receptor is a young man in good health. Some clones in this sample may be carry-over from other donors' samples. The CDR3 region has the DNA TGTGCCAGCAGCCCGGACGGATATCAGCCCCAGCATTTT. Amino acid sequence: CASSPDGYQPQHF.